This entry describes one T cell receptor (beta chain). The data derive from a study of PD-1 blockade in classical Hodgkin lymphoma. Each of the patients experienced relapse following autologous stem cell transplantation, and their brentuximab vedotin exposure differed. Some clones are missing from TCRdb's copy, which holds only in-frame ones; the method was immunoSEQ multiplex PCR. The sample records around 19,000 clones, approximately 73% being singletons. The sample was peripheral blood mononuclear cells (PBMCs), taken before the second cycle of nivolumab. The receptor was derived from a human donor with classical Hodgkin lymphoma.

The CDR3 reads CASSNTGSGETQYF. CDR3 coding DNA: TGTGCCAGCAGTAATACAGGGTCTGGGGAGACCCAGTACTTC. The chain joins TRBV6-5 to TRBJ2-5, with D maybe TRBD1 (6 bases). V lost 5 bases to trimming and J lost 5 bases, with 15 bases between them. The CDR3 is made up of 14 amino acids. The germline gives CDR1 MNHEY, CDR2 SVGAGI.